This note documents a single TCR beta chain sequence. This clonotype has at least ten counts. Its antigen is currently not known. No much larger clone exists at a distance of one base, and base qualities are not known. Receptors were amplified or captured by multiplex PCR. Sequenced on an Illumina HiSeq 4000. CDR3 regions were amplified by Arm-PCR with iRepertoire HTBI primers to construct TCR beta libraries. PCR products were gel purified before sequencing. Concerning the study's data processing: Gene usage analysis of CDR3 amino acid clonotypes relied on the approximately 68 TRBV and 15 or so TRBJ segments identified across samples. COPE and FqMerger were used to merge the filtered high-quality paired reads into contigs. BLAST was used to align contigs to IMGT TRBV, TRBD and TRBJ reference genes, with CDR3 defined following IMGT. Clonotypes above 0.1% frequency were classified as highly expanded clones. Repertoire diversity was measured by Shannon entropy, and V-J evenness by the Gini coefficient. Clonotypes shared by more than one individual were considered public. TCRdb took the public reads, trimmed them with fastp at Q25, ran MiXCR for clone calling and kept in-frame beta chains. Each entry merges the rows of one CDR3 protein and shows their most common DNA and genes. The authors' filters were not applied to this entry. This sample lists 300,000 to 400,000 distinct CDR3 sequences; about a sixth were detected once. The ten largest account for roughly 35% of the sample.

These data originate in a study of regulatory T cells in long-lasting Graves disease (dated by TCRdb to the early 2020s). Study-level background: Antithyroid drugs had been taken for less than 3 months by newly diagnosed Graves' disease patients. A total of roughly 35 samples underwent TCR sequencing: some 13 from persistent and some 20 from newly diagnosed Graves' disease patients. The study was registered as a clinical trial and conducted in China. Persistent Graves' disease patients were compared with newly diagnosed Graves' disease patients by peripheral blood TCR sequencing and RNA sequencing. Study-wide conclusions, independent of this receptor: Sequencing and analysis were restricted to the TCR beta chain. A larger number of public clonotypes was shared among persistent patients (about 2,700) than among newly diagnosed patients (around 970). The authors noted that the small sample size was a limitation that may lower accuracy. Preferential use of TRBV28, TRBJ1-2 and TRBJ2-5 was observed in persistent disease, whereas TRBV20-1 and TRBJ2-1 were favored in newly diagnosed disease. The study examined only peripheral blood because the primary lesion, thyroid tissue, could not be accessed. Lower TCR Shannon entropy and fewer highly expanded clones were observed in persistent Graves' disease patients than in newly diagnosed patients, which suggested clonal expansion.

Trimming takes 0 bases from V and 3 bases from J, and the germline ends sit 12 bases apart. CDR1 and CDR2, looked up from the germline V gene, are MDHEN and SYDVKM. From cysteine to phenylalanine, the CDR3 is 15 amino acids long. Only the CDR3 portion is preserved as DNA: 45 bases, with reading frame beginning at the first base. Sample time point, as interpreted from the label and publication: newly diagnosed GD, antithyroid drugs for less than 3 months. RNA was extracted from PBMCs in TRIzol for both TCR sequencing and RNA sequencing. Graves' disease was diagnosed according to American Thyroid Association guidelines. The patients came from an endocrinology department in Xi'an, China. Each patient gave around 9 milliliters of peripheral blood, collected in an EDTA anticoagulant tube. Ficoll Paque Plus density gradient separation was used to isolate PBMCs, and no further T cell sorting was done. An Agilent 2100 Bioanalyzer and agarose gel were used to check RNA quality, while a NanoDrop 2000 measured RNA concentration.

The sequences come from peripheral blood mononuclear cells (PBMCs), collected at new diagnosis, from a patient treated with antithyroid drugs. The chain is assembled from TRBV28 and TRBJ2-7; a confident D gene designation cannot be given. This sequence originates from a female donor with Graves disease. CDR3 loop: CASSLWTQSSYEQYF. The nucleotide sequence is TGTGCCAGCAGTTTATGGACTCAATCTAGCTACGAGCAGTACTTC.